The clone carrying this T cell receptor beta chain was counted between two and nine times. Treatment here: 15 to 20 received Ad26.COV2.S at low or high dose, single or two shots; a few received placebo; per-sample allocation not given. Material that was analyzed had been drawn on day 63 after the first vaccine or placebo injection. Ad26.COV2.S expressed prefusion-stabilized spike from the original Wuhan strain. Trimming removed 5 bases at V and 10 bases at J, with 18 bases between. The germline gives CDR1 MNHEY, CDR2 SVGAGI. The CDR3 is made up of 14 amino acids. This specimen belongs to a study of Ad26.COV2.S vaccination and SARS-CoV-2 variants. Libraries were prepared by immunoSEQ multiplex PCR; TCRdb keeps only in-frame clonotypes and omits some of them. Altogether hundreds of thousands of clones are present, about 89% being singletons, with the ten largest covering over 1.3%.

Specimen: peripheral blood, collected in a trial of Ad26.COV2.S vaccine versus placebo. This chain connects TRBV6-5 to TRBJ1-5, with TRBD1 as a possible D gene (5 bases). The sequence was collected from a person between 18 and 60 years old who received the Ad26.COV2.S COVID-19 vaccine or a placebo. Here the CDR3 DNA reads TGTGCCAGCAGTCGCAGGGAGGCCAATGGTCCCCAGCATTTT. It translates to CASSRREANGPQHF.